The source of this T cell receptor (beta chain) is a study of blood T cells in healthy people across ages. The junction had 2 bases not matched to a gene; V was cut back by 4 bases and J by 3 bases. The CDR3 totals 13 residues. From germline, CDR1 is SEHNR and CDR2 FQNEAQ (reference sequence). The sample holds many counts of this clonotype. Primers used in a second PCR of roughly 7 to 12 cycles were a sample-barcoded 5' primer and a J-beta primer mix. TCRdb reanalysed the 5' RACE reads using MiXCR and keeps one entry per CDR3 protein. The repertoire consists of 1 million or so distinct CDR3 sequences, with roughly a quarter occurring once and the leading ten covering about 0.8%. The sample also formed part of further work on T cells of mothers and their children.

V usage is TRBV7-9 and J usage is TRBJ1-2; the match to TRBD1 covers 7 bases. Sequencing was done on a sample of blood. This TCR derives from a girl aged 2-9 years in good health. The CDR3 sequence: CASSSGTDYGYTF. CDR3 DNA: TGTGCCAGCAGCTCCGGGACAGACTATGGCTACACCTTC.